This T cell receptor (beta chain) was recorded in a study of T cell responses to AZD1222 COVID-19 vaccine. Overall study results and limits: Repertoires in all cases were sampled only once the peak T cell response had passed. At study baseline, merely five or six AZD1222 recipients were seropositive.

A word on this clone: Antigen unknown.

The assay was immunoSEQ multiplex PCR, and TCRdb's table has in-frame clones only and misses some. Counted here are roughly 90,000 clones, around 89% occurring once; the ten biggest clones make up under 3%. The CDR3 consists of 18 residues. Germline assignment: CDR1 SGHVS and CDR2 FQNEAQ. Trimming took off 0 bases at V and 6 bases at J, with 21 bases between the two ends. This receptor was obtained from an adult who received the AZD1222 COVID-19 vaccine. This specimen consisted of peripheral blood, obtained 28 days after the second AZD1222 dose. The chain employs TRBV7-8 and TRBJ2-1; D is unresolved. The CDR3 reads CASSLAGPGSIVSNEQFF. The CDR3 DNA follows: TGTGCCAGCAGCTTAGCAGGTCCCGGTAGCATAGTGAGCAATGAGCAGTTCTTC. The variable domain in full, with the rest retrieved from reference TRBV7-8 and TRBJ2-1, is GAGVSQSPRYKVAKRGQDVALRCDPISGHVSLFWYQQALGQGPEFLTYFQNEAQLDKSGLPSDRFFAERPEGSVSTLKIQRTQQEDSAVYLCASSLAGPGSIVSNEQFFGPGTRLTVL.